This T cell receptor beta chain was captured in a study of radiotherapy plus CTLA-4 blockade in lung cancer. At the level of the study: Among patients, about 17% showed objective responses, and roughly 30% had disease control. Findings and caveats of the study: Blood-borne expansion of tumor-derived TCR clones followed radiotherapy plus ipilimumab.

This table comes from immunoSEQ multiplex PCR, and its TCRdb copy is limited to in-frame clones, with some not included. Of roughly 66,000 clones listed, approximately 82% are singletons. With respect to this clone: The antigen is unknown.

V was clipped by 5 bases and J by 4 bases; unmatched bases: 8. The CDR3 length is 15 residues. The germline gives CDR1 SNHLY, CDR2 FYNNEI. The clonotype was recovered from a human donor with non-small cell lung cancer who had a partial response to radiotherapy plus ipilimumab. The material was peripheral blood, obtained from a patient treated with radiotherapy plus ipilimumab. The chain has TRBV2 and TRBJ1-5, with 7 bases fitting TRBD1. The CDR3 loop is CASSLQGERNQPQHF. The CDR3 nucleotides are TGTGCCAGCAGTCTTCAGGGGGAGCGTAATCAGCCCCAGCATTTT. Looking up the rest from reference TRBV2 and TRBJ1-5 gives the full variable domain: EPEVTQTPSHQVTQMGQEVILRCVPISNHLYFYWYRQILGQKVEFLVSFYNNEISEKSEIFDDQFSVERPDGSNFTLKIRSTKLEDSAMYFCASSLQGERNQPQHFGDGTRLSIL.